These 26 T cell receptor beta chains came from one sample sequenced in a study of blood T cell repertoires in COVID-19. Sequencing was performed with immunoSEQ multiplex PCR; in TCRdb, only in-frame clones are kept and a portion is missing. The sample includes hundreds of thousands of clones, 91% seen only once; the top ten take less than 3.5%. Sequencing was performed on peripheral blood. The receptors stem from a woman aged 18-35 years who had recovered from COVID-19.

This sequence joins TRBV4-3 and TRBJ2-5; possibly TRBD2 for D (6 bases). Deletions cut 0 bases from V and 5 bases from J, with 13 bases between. CDR1 and CDR2 from the germline V gene are LGHNA and YSLEER. This CDR3 has 15 residues. Written as DNA, the CDR3 is TGCGCCAGCAGCCAAGACACTAGCCCTCCCGAGACCCAGTACTTC. Translated: CASSQDTSPPETQYF.

V gene TRBV7-9 combines with J gene TRBJ2-1, with a tentative D call TRBD1 (5 bases). V lost 3 bases and J lost 1, with 13 bases in between. The CDR3 loop spans 16 amino acids. Germline CDR1 is SEHNR and CDR2 is FQNEAQ (reference sequence). The chain's CDR3 is CASSLTESYSYNEQFF. In DNA form, the CDR3 reads TGTGCCAGCAGCTTGACAGAGTCCTATTCCTACAATGAGCAGTTCTTC.

The chain employs TRBV4-3 and TRBJ2-3; the D gene is possibly TRBD1 (6 bases). Germline CDR1 reads LGHNA; CDR2 reads YSLEER. The V gene lost 0 bases and the J gene lost 3 bases, with 16 bases spanning the gap. This CDR3 region has 17 residues. DNA of the CDR3: TGCGCCAGCAGCCAAGACCCCGTAACAGGGCTGACAGATACGCAGTATTTT. Protein sequence: CASSQDPVTGLTDTQYF.

The chain employs TRBV3-1 (or the pseudogene TRBV3-2) and TRBJ2-1; TRBD2 matches 12 bases. Germline V gene sequence: CDR1 LGHDT, CDR2 YNNKEL (reference sequence). The trim removed 6 bases at V and 11 bases at J, leaving 2 bases unmatched. This CDR3 is 12 amino acids long. The CDR3: CASRGLAGKQFF. The CDR3, as DNA: TGTGCCAGCAGAGGACTAGCGGGGAAGCAGTTCTTC.

V gene TRBV6-5 combines with J gene TRBJ2-2, with D maybe TRBD2 (6 bases). The CDR3 runs 14 residues. Trimming removed 11 bases from V and 3 bases from J, with 16 bases in between. Germline CDR1 and CDR2: MNHEY and SVGAGI. The CDR3 loop is CAAKAGIDTGELFF. The CDR3 coding sequence is TGTGCCGCCAAGGCGGGAATAGACACCGGGGAGCTGTTTTTT.

The chain is built from TRBV19 and TRBJ1-4, with 12 positions matching TRBD1. CDR3 size: 17 residues. Germline CDR1 LNHDA, CDR2 SQIVND (reference sequence). V shed 4 bases, J shed 0 bases, and the junction held 3 bases outside the gene matches. In DNA form, the CDR3 reads TGTGCCAGTAGTAACCGGGACAGGGGGCCAACTAATGAAAAACTGTTTTTT. Amino acids: CASSNRDRGPTNEKLFF.

This sequence joins TRBV7-8 and TRBJ2-7, with 8 bases fitting TRBD2. J was trimmed by 5 bases and V by 0 bases; bases with no gene match: 9. CDR1 is SGHVS and CDR2 is FQNEAQ in the germline V gene. The CDR3 length is 16 residues. The CDR3 is CASSLARTSSRNEQYV. The CDR3 DNA follows: TGTGCCAGCAGCTTAGCTAGGACTAGCTCACGGAACGAGCAGTACGTC.

The V call is TRBV19, the J call TRBJ2-3, with 8 bases aligning to TRBD2. Trimming removed 2 bases from V and 5 bases from J; junction bases left unmatched: 9. The germline gives CDR1 LNHDA, CDR2 SQIVND (reference sequence). The CDR3 contains 16 residues. The CDR3 nucleotides read TGTGCCAGTAGTATAAGCAGCGGGAGATTCGGAGATACGCAGTATTTT. Translating it yields CASSISSGRFGDTQYF.

The V gene is TRBV5-1, the J gene TRBJ2-3; D possibly corresponds to TRBD2 (6 bases). The CDR3 extends over 18 amino acids. Germline loops: CDR1 SGHRS, CDR2 YFSETQ. The V gene lost 4 bases and the J gene lost 2 bases, with 23 bases spanning the gap. The CDR3, as DNA: TGCGCCAGCAGCACTGGAAACGGGGGACCGGTGAACACAGATACGCAGTATTTT. Its protein product is CASSTGNGGPVNTDTQYF.

The chain joins TRBV18 to TRBJ1-3; TRBD1 is a possible D gene (5 bases). Per the germline V gene, CDR1 is KGHSH and CDR2 is LQKENI. Trimming left V 6 bases short and J 2 bases short, with 14 bases between. CDR3 length: 15 amino acids. The CDR3 region has the DNA TGTGCCAGCTCCCCCGCCCAGGGTACTGGAAACACCATATATTTT. This codes for CASSPAQGTGNTIYF.

The chain carries TRBV4-3 and TRBJ2-3, with D perhaps matching TRBD2 (5 bases). Germline assignment: CDR1 LGHNA and CDR2 YSLEER. Trimming pared 2 bases from V and 3 bases from J, leaving 9 bases between. The CDR3 runs 14 residues. CDR3 protein: CASSQSRGTDTQYF. The CDR3 nucleotides are TGCGCCAGCAGCCAATCCCGGGGTACAGATACGCAGTATTTT.

The CDR3 spells CASTSTGIGELFF. DNA of the CDR3: TGTGCCAGTACCTCTACCGGGATCGGGGAGCTGTTTTTT. V gene TRBV19 combines with J gene TRBJ2-2; a weak D match, TRBD2 (5 bases). V was trimmed by 7 bases and J by 7 bases, leaving 13 bases between them. CDR3 size: 13 residues. The germline V gene has CDR1 LNHDA and CDR2 SQIVND (reference sequence).

The chain combines TRBV21-1 with TRBJ1-6; TRBD1, as called in the table, went unchecked against the DNA. TRBV21-1 is a recognized pseudogene. The CDR3 length is 17 residues. The CDR3 bases are TGTGCCAGCAGCAAAAGGGACAGGGGTATACAGAATTCACCCCTCCACTTT. Translated: CASSKRDRGIQNSPLHF.

The chain couples TRBV4-3 to TRBJ2-1, with TRBD1 matching over 7 bases. The CDR3 is made up of 17 amino acids. Germline CDR1 LGHNA, CDR2 YSLEER. The J segment lost 0 bases and the V segment lost 2 bases, leaving 7 bases of the junction unmatched. The CDR3 nucleotides read TGCGCCAGCAGCCAAAAGCCAGGGGGAACCTCCTACAATGAGCAGTTCTTC. Amino acids: CASSQKPGGTSYNEQFF.

This chain joins TRBV10-3 and TRBJ2-5; 7 positions agree with TRBD1. V was pared by 4 bases and J by 5 bases, with 19 bases of the junction left unmatched. The CDR3 is made up of 18 amino acids. The germline V gene has CDR1 ENHRY and CDR2 SYGVKD. CDR3 sequence reads: CAISAYKTGTEFVETQYF. In DNA form, the CDR3 reads TGTGCCATCAGTGCATATAAAACCGGGACAGAGTTCGTCGAGACCCAGTACTTC.

The chain has TRBV4-3 and TRBJ2-1; 12 nucleotides align to TRBD2. The V gene end was trimmed by 4 bases and the J gene end by 7 bases; junction bases not matched to a gene: 5. CDR1 is LGHNA, CDR2 YSLEER, per germline. The CDR3 sequence is 15 residues long. The CDR3 DNA sequence: TGCGCCAGCAGCCCGACGACTAGCGGGAGTAATGAGCAGTTCTTC. It codes for CASSPTTSGSNEQFF.

This clone turned up a few times. CDR3 sequence reads: CASSPPAQGANTGELFF. The CDR3 DNA reads as TGTGCCAGCAGTCCCCCGGCGCAGGGGGCTAACACCGGGGAGCTGTTTTTT. This sequence joins TRBV6-6 and TRBJ2-2; TRBD1 agrees at 8 bases. Trimming took 5 bases from V and 2 from J; bases not matched to a gene: 10. This CDR3 is 17 amino acids long. CDR1 MNHNY and CDR2 SVGAGI come from the germline V gene (reference sequence).

The rearrangement links TRBV7-2 to TRBJ1-5, with D possibly TRBD1 on 5 matching bases. Trimming stripped 0 bases from V and 6 bases from J, with 12 bases between. Germline CDR1 is SGHTA and CDR2 is FQGNSA. There are 15 residues in the CDR3. The CDR3 is CASSLASRAFQPQHF. CDR3 in DNA: TGTGCCAGCAGCTTAGCAAGCAGGGCTTTTCAGCCCCAGCATTTT.

The gene calls are TRBV11-3 and TRBJ2-1, with D possibly being TRBD2 (5 bases). V was trimmed by 2 bases and J by 7 bases, leaving 15 bases between them. CDR3 length: 15 residues. Germline CDR1 and CDR2: SGHNT and YENEEA. The CDR3 DNA is TGTGCCAGCAGCTTACACGGGGAAAATCGAAATGAGCAGTTCTTC. Encoded protein: CASSLHGENRNEQFF.

CDR3 DNA sequence: TGTGCCAGCAGCTTTTATACCGGGGAGCTGTTTTTT. It yields the protein CASSFYTGELFF. V is TRBV7-2 and J is TRBJ2-2, with no clear D. Trimming left V 3 bases short and J 5 bases short, with 4 bases between. CDR1 and CDR2 (germline): SGHTA, FQGNSA. The CDR3 is made up of 12 amino acids. Full variable domain (outside the CDR3, taken from reference TRBV7-2 and TRBJ2-2): GAGVSQSPSNKVTEKGKDVELRCDPISGHTALYWYRQSLGQGLEFLIYFQGNSAPDKSGLPSDRFSAERTGGSVSTLTIQRTQQEDSAVYLCASSFYTGELFFGEGSRLTVL.

CDR3 coding DNA: TGTGCCAGCAGCTCCCTGTGGCGGGGGAACACCGGGGAGCTGTTTTTT. Protein product: CASSSLWRGNTGELFF. The chain carries TRBV3-1 (or the pseudogene TRBV3-2) and TRBJ2-2, with TRBD2 as a possible D gene (6 bases). V was trimmed by 5 bases and J by 1 base, leaving 14 bases between them. The CDR3 contains 16 residues. Germline-derived CDR1 and CDR2 are LGHDT and YNNKEL (reference sequence).

This clone was seen ten or more times. The chain joins TRBV7-6 to TRBJ2-7, with D uncertain. The CDR3 loop spans 15 amino acids. V lost 1 base and J 4 bases, leaving 14 bases between the germline ends. Germline assignment: CDR1 SGHVS and CDR2 FNYEAQ. The CDR3 sequence: CASSLVSARGYEQYV. DNA for the CDR3: TGTGCCAGCAGCTTAGTTAGTGCTCGAGGTTACGAGCAGTACGTC.

The J gene is TRBJ1-3, the V gene TRBV7-9; 8 bases are a match to TRBD1. The CDR3 contains 15 residues. Germline CDR1 and CDR2: SEHNR and FQNEAQ (reference sequence). Trimming removed 3 bases from V and 0 bases from J; junction bases left unmatched: 1. The chain's CDR3 is CASSFTGGSGNTIYF. CDR3 in DNA: TGTGCCAGCAGCTTTACAGGGGGCTCTGGAAACACCATATATTTT.

The rearrangement joins TRBV7-2 to TRBJ2-1; 8 bases match TRBD1. From germline, CDR1 is SGHTA and CDR2 FQGNSA. The J segment lost 9 bases and the V segment lost 1 base, leaving 11 bases of the junction unmatched. There are 16 residues in the CDR3. The CDR3 protein is CASSLVLPGGLGEQFF. Written as DNA, the CDR3 is TGTGCCAGCAGCTTAGTTTTGCCAGGGGGCTTGGGTGAGCAGTTCTTC.

The chain links TRBV5-1 to TRBJ2-1; 7 bases align to TRBD2. The V gene end was trimmed by 1 base and the J gene end by 0 bases; junction bases not matched to a gene: 1. The CDR3 covers 15 residues. CDR1 and CDR2 (germline): SGHRS, YFSETQ. DNA for the CDR3: TGCGCCAGCAGCTTGCTAGCGGCCTCCTACAATGAGCAGTTCTTC. Translation gives CASSLLAASYNEQFF.

The chain employs TRBV19 and TRBJ2-3; TRBD2 might be the D (6 bases). The CDR3 is made up of 14 amino acids. Germline CDR1 is LNHDA and CDR2 is SQIVND (reference sequence). Trimming cost V 3 bases and J 3 bases, with 10 bases left between them. CDR3 residues: CASSMAGRTDTQYF. The CDR3 nucleotides read TGTGCCAGTAGTATGGCGGGGAGGACAGATACGCAGTATTTT.